Reported below is one TCR beta chain. The antigen remains undetermined. This sample is part of a study of OX40 agonist ivuxolimab in advanced cancers. About the study: Ivuxolimab, which patients received intravenously every 2 weeks, was dosed at 0.01 to 10 mg/kg. Study-level findings and limits: CD4+ and CD8+ T cells in blood underwent clonal expansion by week 6 at 0.1 to 3.0 mg/kg. The investigators did not determine what antigen specificity the expanded peripheral T cells had.

Produced via immunoSEQ multiplex PCR; TCRdb's table is partial and in-frame only. The sample lists approximately 71,000 clones, less than 90% occurring once. CDR3 length: 11 amino acids. The V gene lost 8 bases and the J gene lost 3 bases, with 7 bases spanning the gap. Germline CDR1 and CDR2: MNHNS and SASEGT. This rearrangement joins TRBV6-1 to TRBJ2-5, with D unclear. The sequence came from an adult with an advanced solid tumor such as melanoma, head and neck, liver or kidney cancer. This material consisted of CD4+ or CD8+ T cells sorted from blood, taken in a trial of the OX40 agonist ivuxolimab. CDR3 DNA sequence: TGTGCCAGCGGGGTGAAAGAGACCCAGTACTTC. It yields the protein CASGVKETQYF.